Ten or more counts support the clone carrying this T cell receptor (beta chain). Its specificity is unknown. This sample was included in a study of response to subunit inactivated influenza vaccine. Via MiXCR, TCRdb re-called the RT-PCR reads, giving one row per CDR3 protein. Among fewer than 700,000 distinct CDR3 sequences listed, 10% to 15% were seen once. Broader study findings: Authors suggested few new T cells are recruited by each seasonal influenza vaccination.

V was shortened by 6 bases and J by 2 bases, with 6 bases between the two germline ends. The CDR3 is 11 amino acids. Looked up from germline, CDR1 is DFQATT and CDR2 is SNEGSKA (reference sequence). V gene TRBV20-1 combines with J gene TRBJ2-3, with D unresolved. The receptor was isolated from a middle-aged man who received an inactivated influenza vaccine. Material: PBMCs from blood, obtained roughly 45 days after vaccination. The CDR3 DNA sequence: TGCAGTGCCCTCGACACAGATACGCAGTATTTT. Protein sequence: CSALDTDTQYF.